These T cell receptor beta chains were read from a single sample in a study of control samples from healthy donors and cancer patients. Only in-frame clones appear in the TCRdb table, and some are missing; sequencing was by immunoSEQ multiplex PCR. Here the sample spans about 120,000 clones, around 88% being singletons. Material: blood. Receptors originate from a man in his forties in good health. The CDR3 runs from the conserved cysteine through the conserved F or W. D genes are given only for firm matches. Clone sizes are given selectively: once, few, many, or a class where the clone is expanded.

TRBD2,.,TRBJ2-2,TRBV5-1,15,CASSLLAGVSGELFF,TGCGCCAGCAGCTTGCTAGCGGGGGTTTCCGGGGAGCTGTTTTTT
.,.,TRBJ1-6,TRBV7-2,14,CASSLDEGSSPLHF,TGTGCCAGCAGCTTAGACGAGGGAAGTTCACCCCTCCACTTT
TRBD1,.,TRBJ2-5,TRBV4-2,14,CASSTGGDQETQYF,TGTGCCAGCAGCACAGGGGGTGACCAAGAGACCCAGTACTTC
.,.,TRBJ1-6,TRBV3-1/TRBV3-2,19,CASSQDLWVVSSYNSPLHF,TGTGCCAGCAGCCAAGATCTTTGGGTAGTGAGCTCCTATAATTCACCCCTCCACTTT
.,.,TRBJ2-3,TRBV6-5,13,CASSSLSLDTQYF,TGTGCCAGCAGCTCACTTTCCTTGGATACGCAGTATTTT
.,.,TRBJ1-1,TRBV9,14,CASSVSTGNTEAFF,TGTGCCAGCAGCGTCTCGACAGGGAACACTGAAGCTTTCTTT
.,.,TRBJ2-7,TRBV7-9,14,CASSFGYPSYEQYF,TGTGCCAGCAGCTTTGGCTACCCCTCCTACGAGCAGTACTTC
.,.,TRBJ1-1,TRBV6-2/TRBV6-3,16,CASSYMTGRNNTEAFF,TGTGCCAGCAGTTACATGACCGGACGCAATAACACTGAAGCTTTCTTT
.,.,TRBJ1-5,TRBV19,13,CASSIQSNQPQHF,TGTGCCAGTAGTATCCAGAGCAATCAGCCCCAGCATTTT
TRBD2,.,TRBJ2-4,TRBV27,20,CASSLWSPGTSGGARNIQYF,TGTGCCAGCAGTTTATGGTCCCCCGGGACTAGCGGGGGGGCCAGGAACATTCAGTACTTC
TRBD1,once,TRBJ2-5,TRBV6-2/TRBV6-3,18,CASGSYQGGAIYQETQYF,TGTGCCAGCGGTTCTTATCAAGGGGGCGCGATTTACCAAGAGACCCAGTACTTC
TRBD1,.,TRBJ1-2,TRBV30,13,CAWSAGTVHGYTF,TGTGCCTGGAGTGCCGGGACAGTCCATGGCTACACCTTC
.,.,TRBJ2-2,TRBV9,17,CASSGGGRGAHTGELFF,TGTGCCAGCAGCGGAGGGGGGCGCGGGGCCCACACCGGGGAGCTGTTTTTT
.,.,TRBJ1-6,TRBV27,16,CASSLTRDANNSPLHF,TGTGCCAGCAGTTTAACCCGGGACGCAAATAATTCACCCCTCCACTTT
TRBD1,few,TRBJ1-6,TRBV19,14,CASSIGDSGSPLHF,TGTGCCAGTAGTATAGGGGACAGCGGTTCACCCCTCCACTTT
TRBD1,.,TRBJ1-2,TRBV7-2,15,CASSLNLGQSLGYTF,TGTGCCAGCAGCCTGAACTTGGGACAGTCTCTCGGCTACACCTTC
TRBD1,.,TRBJ1-1,TRBV4-3,16,CASSQDPQGSNTEAFF,TGCGCCAGCAGCCAAGATCCACAGGGGAGTAACACTGAAGCTTTCTTT
.,once,TRBJ1-1,TRBV6-5,14,CASSQTGRNTEAFF,TGTGCCAGCAGTCAGACAGGTAGGAACACTGAAGCTTTCTTT
TRBD2,.,TRBJ2-1,TRBV7-2,15,CASSISGGSKKWQFF,TGTGCCAGCAGCATTAGCGGGGGCTCTAAAAAGTGGCAGTTCTTC
.,.,TRBJ1-5,TRBV15,18,CATSPRASGVRSNQPQHF,TGTGCCACCAGCCCACGGGCGTCAGGGGTACGGAGCAATCAGCCCCAGCATTTT
.,.,TRBJ1-5,TRBV5-1,15,CASSLAGLSNQPQHF,TGCGCCAGCAGCTTGGCCGGACTTAGCAATCAGCCCCAGCATTTT
.,.,TRBJ2-7,TRBV7-3,14,CASSPILGSYEQYF,TGTGCCAGCAGTCCAATCTTAGGTTCCTACGAGCAGTACTTC
.,.,TRBJ1-2,TRBV5-1,17,CARSLGRRGGVNYGYTF,TGCGCCCGCAGCTTGGGCCGGCGGGGGGGGGTTAACTATGGCTACACCTTC
TRBD1,.,TRBJ2-7,TRBV15,14,CATSRDQGAYEQYF,TGTGCCACCAGCAGAGATCAGGGGGCCTACGAGCAGTACTTC
.,.,TRBJ1-1,TRBV12-3/TRBV12-4,12,CASSFLNTEAFF,TGTGCCAGCAGTTTCCTGAACACTGAAGCTTTCTTT
TRBD2,once,TRBJ2-1,TRBV7-9,14,CASSPGLAYNEQFF,TGTGCCAGCAGCCCAGGACTAGCCTACAATGAGCAGTTCTTC
.,.,TRBJ2-2,TRBV15,12,CATSRVTGELFF,TGTGCCACCAGCAGGGTGACCGGGGAGCTGTTTTTT
.,.,TRBJ1-3,TRBV6-5,15,CASRAISLGGNTIYF,TGTGCCAGCAGAGCGATCTCGTTGGGTGGAAACACCATATATTTT
TRBD1,.,TRBJ2-3,TRBV19,15,CASSIRQGSTDTQYF,TGTGCCAGTAGTATACGACAGGGAAGCACAGATACGCAGTATTTT